The subject of this entry is one TCR beta chain. These data come from a study of blood T cell repertoires in COVID-19. At the level of the study: Samples representing acute and convalescent COVID-19 were sourced from the United States, Italy and Spain. T cells, B-cell-depleted T cells, or PBMCs provided the cDNA or gDNA that served as material.

Methods used by the authors: Amplifying reference gene primers gave estimates of nucleated cell counts. Sequenced by immunoSEQ multiplex PCR; TCRdb stores in-frame clones only, minus some. Clone size and V and J calls were adopted from that table, with D and trimming inferred from the DNA. Here the sample spans tens of thousands of clones, 88% being singletons. From germline, CDR1 is GTSNPN and CDR2 SVGIG (reference sequence). The length of the CDR3 is 16 residues. The V end was cut by 0 bases, the J end by 0 bases, with 13 bases between. The chain employs TRBV30 and TRBJ2-3; D is undetermined. The sequence was collected from a woman over 75 with active COVID-19. Sequencing was carried out using peripheral blood. The CDR3 protein is CAWSVDWRASTDTQYF. Here the CDR3 DNA reads TGTGCCTGGAGTGTAGATTGGAGAGCGAGCACAGATACGCAGTATTTT.